This entry lists 16 T cell receptor beta chains sequenced from one sample in a study of cytomegalovirus exposure and HLA in healthy donors. The PCR was carried out with 60 Vbeta primers and 13 Jbeta primers. Libraries were prepared by immunoSEQ multiplex PCR; TCRdb keeps only in-frame clonotypes and omits some of them. The data hold about 140,000 clones, with around three quarters observed a single time. Input material: PBMCs. Every receptor here comes from a man aged 18-30 years in good health and CMV-seronegative.

This clone was seen once. V usage is TRBV9 and J usage is TRBJ1-4, with a weak D call TRBD1 (5 bases). Per germline, CDR1 SGDLS and CDR2 YYNGEE. The CDR3 length is 15 residues. V was cut by 4 bases and J by 1 base, with 11 bases left in between. The CDR3 nucleotides read TGTGCCAGCAGCCCCCCCGGGGGAACTAATGAAAAACTGTTTTTT. It is translated as CASSPPGGTNEKLFF.

The sample holds one count of this clone. The J gene is TRBJ1-2, the V gene TRBV4-2; D call uncertain. CDR1 is LGHNA and CDR2 is YNFKEQ in the germline V gene. The CDR3 contains 13 residues. Trimming took 0 bases from V and 6 from J, leaving 8 bases between them. This CDR3 is CASSQDNLDGYTF. The CDR3 coding sequence is TGTGCCAGCAGCCAAGATAACTTGGATGGCTACACCTTC.

The chain recombines TRBV5-1 with TRBJ1-1; D might be TRBD1 (5 bases). V lost 4 bases and J 1 base, leaving 8 bases between the germline ends. This CDR3 has 13 amino acids. From germline, CDR1 is SGHRS and CDR2 YFSETQ. CDR3 bases: TGCGCCAGCAGCCGGGACTGGAACACTGAAGCTTTCTTT. Its translation is CASSRDWNTEAFF.

V usage is TRBV11-2 and J usage is TRBJ2-1, with 8 bases lining up with TRBD2. The CDR3 totals 15 residues. Germline V gives CDR1 SGHAT, CDR2 FQNNGV. Trimming took 5 bases from V and 2 from J; bases not matched to a gene: 5. CDR3 loop: CASSPRGGPYNEQFF. The CDR3 DNA follows: TGTGCCAGCAGCCCTCGGGGGGGACCCTACAATGAGCAGTTCTTC.

The chain joins TRBV29-1 to TRBJ1-1; D may be TRBD1 (6 bases). The germline gives CDR1 SQVTM, CDR2 ANQGSEA. The CDR3 is 12 amino acids. CDR3 loop: CSHGEGDTEAFF. The CDR3, as DNA: TGCAGTCATGGGGAGGGGGACACTGAAGCTTTCTTT.

CDR3 nucleotide sequence: TGTGCCAGCAGTACGACAGGGGGCGTCGTGTCTAATGAAAAACTGTTTTTT. It translates to CASSTTGGVVSNEKLFF. V is TRBV5-8 and J is TRBJ1-4, with 10 bases matching TRBD1. The CDR3 consists of 17 residues. CDR1 and CDR2 from the germline V gene are SGHTS and YDEGEE. After removal of 5 bases from V and 3 bases from J, the junction contained 10 bases not matched to a gene.

CDR3 sequence (DNA): TGTGCCAGCAGCCGCCCGGGGGGAATGGGTGGAAACACCATATATTTT. Translation gives CASSRPGGMGGNTIYF. V usage is TRBV9 and J usage is TRBJ1-3; TRBD1 might be the D (5 bases). V gave up 4 bases and J gave up 3 bases, with 17 bases separating them. The CDR3 loop spans 16 amino acids. Germline loops: CDR1 SGDLS, CDR2 YYNGEE.

The chain has TRBV7-2 and TRBJ2-3; possibly TRBD1 for D (5 bases). Germline-derived CDR1 and CDR2 are SGHTA and FQGNSA. The CDR3 loop spans 15 amino acids. V was clipped by 3 bases and J by 2 bases, with 12 bases between them. The CDR3 region is CASSFVGGATDTQYF. The CDR3 DNA follows: TGTGCCAGCAGCTTCGTAGGTGGGGCCACAGATACGCAGTATTTT.

In this sample, this clone turned up once. This chain joins TRBV9 and TRBJ2-7; tentative D call: TRBD1 (6 bases). V was cut by 3 bases and J by 0 bases, with 10 bases left in between. The CDR3 has 14 amino acids. CDR1 is SGDLS, CDR2 YYNGEE, per germline. The CDR3 nucleotides read TGTGCCAGCAGCGGACAGGAGAACTCCTACGAGCAGTACTTC. This translates into CASSGQENSYEQYF. Full variable domain (missing parts from reference TRBV9 and TRBJ2-7): DSGVTQTPKHLITATGQRVTLRCSPRSGDLSVYWYQQSLDQGLQFLIQYYNGEERAKGNILERFSAQQFPDLHSELNLSSLELGDSALYFCASSGQENSYEQYFGPGTRLTVT.

V is TRBV5-4 and J is TRBJ1-2; D not resolved. The CDR3 has 14 residues. The ends were cut back, 0 bases at V and 4 bases at J, with 10 bases in the middle. Germline lookup yields CDR1 SGHNT and CDR2 YYREEE (reference sequence). The CDR3 DNA reads as TGTGCCAGCAGCTTGGATCAGGCCGTCTATGGCTACACCTTC. Translated, it gives CASSLDQAVYGYTF. The full variable domain, its missing parts supplied by reference TRBV5-4 and TRBJ1-2, is ETGVTQSPTHLIKTRGQQVTLRCSSQSGHNTVSWYQQALGQGPQFIFQYYREEENGRGNFPPRFSGLQFPNYSSELNVNALELDDSALYLCASSLDQAVYGYTFGSGTRLTVV.

The rearrangement uses TRBV5-1 and TRBJ2-5, with 8 bases matching TRBD1. V dropped 4 bases and J dropped 1; count of bases not matched to a gene: 6. Germline lookup yields CDR1 SGHRS and CDR2 YFSETQ. This CDR3 contains 15 residues. The CDR3 is CASSRPGQGQETQYF. The CDR3 coding sequence is TGCGCCAGCAGCCGCCCCGGACAGGGCCAAGAGACCCAGTACTTC. The whole variable domain, remainder taken from reference TRBV5-1 and TRBJ2-5, is KAGVTQTPRYLIKTRGQQVTLSCSPISGHRSVSWYQQTPGQGLQFLFEYFSETQRNKGNFPGRFSGRQFSNSRSEMNVSTLELGDSALYLCASSRPGQGQETQYFGPGTRLLVL.

CDR3 loop: CASSQERGYNTGANVLTF. The CDR3 bases are TGTGCCAGCAGCCAAGAAAGGGGATATAATACTGGGGCCAACGTCCTGACTTTC. The chain employs TRBV4-2 and TRBJ2-6; possible D gene TRBD1, 5 bases. Looked up from germline, CDR1 is LGHNA and CDR2 is YNFKEQ. The V and J ends lost 0 bases and 2 bases respectively, with 14 bases between them. The CDR3 runs to 18 residues.

This clone was picked up one time. The chain employs TRBV9 and TRBJ1-2, with D unclear. Germline V gives CDR1 SGDLS, CDR2 YYNGEE. Trimming removed 3 bases from V and 8 bases from J, with 8 bases in between. The CDR3 consists of 11 residues. CDR3 nucleotides: TGTGCCAGCAGCGGCCACAAGGGCTACACCTTC. Residues: CASSGHKGYTF.

The J gene is TRBJ1-1, the V gene TRBV14; TRBD1 is a possible D gene (6 bases). The germline gives CDR1 SGHDN, CDR2 FVKESK. Trimming stripped 4 bases from V and 3 bases from J, with 9 bases between. The CDR3 is 13 amino acids. DNA for the CDR3: TGTGCCAGCAGCCTTCAGGGGTACACTGAAGCTTTCTTT. This sequence encodes CASSLQGYTEAFF.

V usage is TRBV5-1 and J usage is TRBJ1-1; TRBD1 matches at 7 bases. CDR1 is SGHRS, CDR2 YFSETQ, per germline. The V gene end was trimmed by 4 bases and the J gene end by 0 bases; junction bases not matched to a gene: 6. This CDR3 contains 15 residues. The CDR3 region has the DNA TGCGCCAGCAGCCCGTGGGACAGAATGAACACTGAAGCTTTCTTT. It codes for CASSPWDRMNTEAFF.

This chain connects TRBV5-1 to TRBJ1-5; D unclear. CDR1 and CDR2 (germline): SGHRS, YFSETQ. V was clipped by 0 bases and J by 4 bases, with 8 bases between them. CDR3 length: 14 amino acids. As DNA, the CDR3 is TGCGCCAGCAGCTTGGATCCCTTTAATCAGCCCCAGCATTTT. Its translation: CASSLDPFNQPQHF.